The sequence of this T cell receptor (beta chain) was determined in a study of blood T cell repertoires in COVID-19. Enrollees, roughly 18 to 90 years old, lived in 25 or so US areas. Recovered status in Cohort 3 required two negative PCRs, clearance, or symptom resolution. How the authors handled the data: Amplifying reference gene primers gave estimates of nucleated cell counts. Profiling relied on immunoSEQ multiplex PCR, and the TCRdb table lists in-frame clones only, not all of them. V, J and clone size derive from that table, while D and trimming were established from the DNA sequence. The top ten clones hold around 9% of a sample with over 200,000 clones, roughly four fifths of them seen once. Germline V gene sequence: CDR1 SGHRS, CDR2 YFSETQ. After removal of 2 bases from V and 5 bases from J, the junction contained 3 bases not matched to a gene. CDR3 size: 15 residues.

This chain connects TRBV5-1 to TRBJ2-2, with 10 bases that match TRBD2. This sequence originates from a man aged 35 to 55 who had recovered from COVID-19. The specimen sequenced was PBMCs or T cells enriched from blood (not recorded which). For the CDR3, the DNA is TGCGCCAGCAGCTTAGCGGGAGGGTATACCGGGGAGCTGTTTTTT. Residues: CASSLAGGYTGELFF.